This is a list of T cell receptor beta chains from one sample in a study of beta chain features in type 1 diabetes. Repertoires were generated with immunoSEQ multiplex PCR, while TCRdb's copy carries only in-frame clones and drops some. The data hold 230,000 or so clones, with approximately 16% observed a single time. Material for sequencing was naive CD4+ T cells from blood. The receptor set was obtained from a man aged 25 to 45 with type 1 diabetes. Each CDR3 is given with its conserved first and last residue. A D gene is named only where the DNA matches it firmly. Clone size is stated in some rows and not others, as once, few, many or a class when expanded.

V	size	J	D	DNA	CDR3
TRBV30	few	TRBJ2-5	TRBD1	TGTGCCTGGAGCGACGGGGACAGCGTAAGAGAGACCCAGTACTTC	CAWSDGDSVRETQYF
TRBV9	few	TRBJ1-1	.	TGTGCCAGCTCCCAACAAGGGAACACTGAAGCTTTCTTT	CASSQQGNTEAFF
TRBV9	.	TRBJ2-1	TRBD2	TGTGCCAGCAGCGTATCGGGAGGGCCCTACAATGAGCAGTTCTTC	CASSVSGGPYNEQFF
TRBV5-1	.	TRBJ2-5	TRBD1	TGCGCCAGCAGCTTGGAGCAGGGGGCAGTGGAGACCCAGTACTTC	CASSLEQGAVETQYF
TRBV9	few	TRBJ2-1	TRBD1	TGTGCCAGCAGCCTCGGACAGGGCAACACATACAATGAGCAGTTCTTC	CASSLGQGNTYNEQFF
TRBV29-1	.	TRBJ2-5	.	TGCAGCGTTTCTTCAGCCGGCGAGACCCAGTACTTC	CSVSSAGETQYF
TRBV28	.	TRBJ2-7	.	TGTGCCAGCAGCGCGTCCTACGAGCAGTACTTC	CASSASYEQYF
TRBV6-5	.	TRBJ2-5	.	.	CASSYRGFLETQYF
TRBV30	.	TRBJ2-1	TRBD2	TGTGCCTATCATAGCGGGAGAACGAATGAGCAGTTCTTC	CAYHSGRTNEQFF
TRBV6-5	.	TRBJ1-2	.	TGTGCCAGCACCAGGGGACATAACTATGGCTACACCTTC	CASTRGHNYGYTF
TRBV10-3	few	TRBJ2-7	.	TGTGCCATCGAGGGTGAGATAGCCGAGCAGTACTTC	CAIEGEIAEQYF
TRBV7-2	.	TRBJ2-7	TRBD2	TGTGCCAGCAGCTTGGCCAAGGGACTAGCGGGAAGCTCCTACGAGCAGTACTTC	CASSLAKGLAGSSYEQYF
TRBV7-2	.	TRBJ2-4	.	TGTGCCAGCAGCTTAGAGACAGGACTAAACATTCAGTACTTC	CASSLETGLNIQYF
TRBV29-1	few	TRBJ1-1	.	TGCAGCGTTCAGGGGAAGAACACTGAAGCTTTCTTT	CSVQGKNTEAFF
TRBV30	.	TRBJ2-3	TRBD2	TGTGCCTGGAGGCTAGGACTAGCCGGGGCAGATACGCAGTATTTT	CAWRLGLAGADTQYF
TRBV14	few	TRBJ1-1	.	TGTGCCAGCAGCCGGGATGAAAACACTGAAGCTTTCTTT	CASSRDENTEAFF
TRBV7-9	few	TRBJ1-2	.	TGTGCCAGCAGCTCCTCGGACCCGGAGGACTATGGCTACACCTTC	CASSSSDPEDYGYTF
TRBV2	few	TRBJ1-4	.	TGTGCCAGCAGTGACGGTGGGGAAAAACTGTTTTTT	CASSDGGEKLFF
TRBV29-1	.	TRBJ1-4	.	TGCAGCGTTGAATCCCCTAGCCTGGGGGAAAAACTGTTTTTT	CSVESPSLGEKLFF
TRBV29-1	few	TRBJ1-5	TRBD1	TGCAGCGTCGAGACAGGGGCCAATCAGCCCCAGCATTTT	CSVETGANQPQHF
TRBV29-1	.	TRBJ1-1	.	TGCAGCGTTGAAAGATTGGACCCCTCTTCTGAAGCTTTCTTT	CSVERLDPSSEAFF
TRBV7-9	.	TRBJ2-3	.	TGTGCCAGCAGCTTTTTCACGGGAGCAGATACGCAGTATTTT	CASSFFTGADTQYF
TRBV4-3	.	TRBJ2-1	.	TGCGCCAGCAGCCAAGGTGTTTTCTTTGAGCAGTTCTTC	CASSQGVFFEQFF
TRBV4-3	few	TRBJ2-2	TRBD2	TGCGCCAGCAGCCAAGTCTCTAGCGGCGGGGAGCTGTTTTTT	CASSQVSSGGELFF
TRBV7-9	.	TRBJ2-1	.	TGTGCCAGCAGCTGGGGACAAAACAATGAGCAGTTCTTC	CASSWGQNNEQFF
TRBV28	few	TRBJ2-4	.	TGTGCCAGCAGTTTAGCCCAAGTAGCCAAAAACATTCAGTACTTC	CASSLAQVAKNIQYF
TRBV30	few	TRBJ2-3	TRBD2	TGTGCCTGGAGTCCGGGACTAGCGGGAAACACGCAGTATTTT	CAWSPGLAGNTQYF
TRBV20-1	few	TRBJ2-5	.	TGCAGTGCTACTAGCCTCGGGACCCAGTACTTC	CSATSLGTQYF
TRBV28	.	TRBJ2-7	.	TGTGCCAGCAGTTTATCAGGGGGAGGCTACGAGCAGTACTTC	CASSLSGGGYEQYF
TRBV30	few	TRBJ1-2	TRBD1	TGTGCCTGGAGTGCCGGACAGGGCGATGGCTACACCTTC	CAWSAGQGDGYTF
TRBV7-9	.	TRBJ1-1	.	TGTGCCAGCAGCCCAGGAGGCCTGCGGAACACTGAAGCTTTCTTT	CASSPGGLRNTEAFF
TRBV10-3	.	TRBJ2-7	.	TGTGCCGTCCGGGCCGGCAGGCAGGGGGGAACCTACGAGCAGTACTTC	CAVRAGRQGGTYEQYF
TRBV30	.	TRBJ1-1	.	TGTGCCTGGAGTGTAAGCCAGGGGACTGAAGCTTTCTTT	CAWSVSQGTEAFF
TRBV9	.	TRBJ2-7	TRBD2	TGTGCCAGCAGCGCGGGAGGAACCTACTCCTACGAGCAGTACTTC	CASSAGGTYSYEQYF
TRBV29-1	few	TRBJ2-5	.	TGCAGCGTTGGCTCCGGGGAAGAGACCCAGTACTTC	CSVGSGEETQYF
TRBV29-1	few	TRBJ2-7	TRBD1	TGCAGCGTGGGACAGGGGGGAACCTACGAGCAGTACTTC	CSVGQGGTYEQYF
TRBV4-2	once	TRBJ2-3	.	TGTGCCAGCAGCCAACTTCGGGAGCGAGGAGATACGCAGTATTTT	CASSQLRERGDTQYF
TRBV29-1	few	TRBJ2-7	.	TGCAGCGTTGTGAAGGGGATCGAGCAGTACTTC	CSVVKGIEQYF
TRBV19	.	TRBJ2-3	.	TGTGCCAGTAGTACGTTACGGCGAGATACGCAGTATTTT	CASSTLRRDTQYF
TRBV29-1	.	TRBJ2-5	.	TGCAGCGGAAATGGAGGGGAGGAGACCCAGTACTTC	CSGNGGEETQYF
TRBV29-1	.	TRBJ2-1	TRBD2	TGCAGCGGGGGAAAGACTAGCCACAATGAGCAGTTCTTC	CSGGKTSHNEQFF
TRBV15	few	TRBJ2-6	.	TGTGCCACCAGCAGAGTCGATCCTGGGGCCAACGTCCTGACTTTC	CATSRVDPGANVLTF
TRBV5-1	.	TRBJ2-5	.	TGCGCCAGCAGCTCAGGACCGTCAGGAGAGACCCAGTACTTC	CASSSGPSGETQYF
TRBV28	few	TRBJ2-1	.	TGTGCCAGCAGTTTGATGTTGAATGAGCAGTTCTTC	CASSLMLNEQFF
TRBV6-6	.	TRBJ2-7	.	TGTGCCAGCAGCCCGAACTACGAGCAGTACTTC	CASSPNYEQYF
TRBV30	.	TRBJ2-5	TRBD1	TGTGCCTGGAGTCCACAGGGGGAGACCCAGTACTTC	CAWSPQGETQYF
TRBV7-9	.	TRBJ2-7	TRBD1	TGTGCCAGCAGCTTCCGGGACAGGGCCTCCTACGAGCAGTACTTC	CASSFRDRASYEQYF
TRBV7-2	.	TRBJ1-2	.	TGTGCCAGCAGCTTGAACCGGGACCGAGATGGCTACACCTTC	CASSLNRDRDGYTF
TRBV29-1	few	TRBJ1-2	.	TGCAGCGTTGCCAGCGGACTTAACTATGGCTACACCTTC	CSVASGLNYGYTF
TRBV9	few	TRBJ2-1	TRBD2	TGTGCCAGCAGCGTAGGTAGTATATTACGGACTAGCGGAGTCTACAATGAGCAGTTCTTC	CASSVGSILRTSGVYNEQFF